The next 14 T cell receptor beta chains were all read from a single sample in a study of cytomegalovirus exposure and HLA in healthy donors. TCRdb's copy holds only in-frame clones and misses some; the assay was immunoSEQ multiplex PCR. The sample shows 150,000 to 200,000 clones, more than 75% of them seen only once. Input material: PBMCs. All receptors come from a man aged 30 to 45 in good health and CMV-seropositive.

This chain connects TRBV5-6 to TRBJ1-2; D remains unclear. Germline V gene data show CDR1 as SGHDT and CDR2 as YYEEEE. Trimming shortened V by 0 bases and J by 4 bases, and 7 bases separated the two germline ends. The CDR3 runs 13 residues. The CDR3 loop reads CASSLVVSYGYTF. For the CDR3, the DNA is TGTGCCAGCAGCTTGGTGGTCAGCTATGGCTACACCTTC.

This clone appeared a single time. The chain is built from TRBV7-8 and TRBJ2-2; tentatively, D is TRBD1 or TRBD2 (5 bases each). The CDR3 contains 14 residues. Germline-derived CDR1 and CDR2 are SGHVS and FQNEAQ. Trimming left V 4 bases short and J 0 bases short, with 6 bases between. The CDR3 here is CASSWGTNTGELFF. DNA of the CDR3: TGTGCCAGCAGCTGGGGGACGAACACCGGGGAGCTGTTTTTT.

This chain joins TRBV7-3 and TRBJ2-2, with D tentatively TRBD2 (5 bases). There are 14 residues in the CDR3. Trimming removed 4 bases at V and 5 bases at J, with 11 bases between. Germline CDR1 is SGHTA and CDR2 is FQGTGA. CDR3 loop: CASSSEGATGELFF. CDR3 coding DNA: TGTGCCAGCAGCTCAGAGGGAGCAACCGGGGAGCTGTTTTTT.

The chain employs TRBV13 and TRBJ2-7; perhaps TRBD2 as D (6 bases). V was clipped by 5 bases and J by 4 bases, with 18 bases between them. Per the germline V gene, CDR1 is PRHDT and CDR2 is FYEKMQ (reference sequence). CDR3 size: 15 residues. The CDR3 DNA reads as TGTGCCAGCAGCGCCCGCGGGACGGCTTCTTACGAGCAGTACTTC. Translating gives CASSARGTASYEQYF. The entire variable domain, with the rest obtained from reference TRBV13 and TRBJ2-7, is as follows: AAGVIQSPRHLIKEKRETATLKCYPIPRHDTVYWYQQGPGQDPQFLISFYEKMQSDKGSIPDRFSAQQFSDYHSELNMSSLELGDSALYFCASSARGTASYEQYFGPGTRLTVT.

This rearrangement joins TRBV11-2 to TRBJ2-1, with 10 positions matching TRBD2. The CDR3 consists of 15 residues. Germline V gives CDR1 SGHAT, CDR2 FQNNGV. The junction had 16 bases not matched to a gene; V was cut back by 8 bases and J by 12 bases. CDR3 in amino acids: CASHGASGSLFGQFF. The CDR3 DNA reads as TGTGCCAGCCATGGGGCTAGCGGGAGTTTATTTGGGCAGTTCTTC.

The CDR3 DNA sequence: TGTGCCAGCTCACCGGAGGGGAGCTCCTACGAGCAGTACTTC. It codes for CASSPEGSSYEQYF. The chain is built from TRBV18 and TRBJ2-7; maybe TRBD2 (6 bases). Germline V lookup: CDR1 KGHSH, CDR2 LQKENI. The V end lost 3 bases, the J end lost 0 bases, and 9 bases lay between the germline ends. The CDR3 covers 14 residues.

This clone appeared once. V is TRBV5-4 and J is TRBJ2-7, with 14 bases lining up with TRBD2. This CDR3 comprises 16 residues. Germline assignment: CDR1 SGHNT and CDR2 YYREEE (reference sequence). J was trimmed by 2 bases and V by 4 bases; bases with no gene match: 5. Here the CDR3 DNA reads TGTGCCAGCAGCGACCGACTAGCGGGAGGGCCCTACGAGCAGTACTTC. Translating gives CASSDRLAGGPYEQYF.

This chain connects TRBV7-2 to TRBJ2-7; D is unresolved. Trimming removed 1 base at V and 3 bases at J, with 10 bases between. The CDR3 consists of 14 residues. Germline CDR1 and CDR2: SGHTA and FQGNSA. In DNA form, the CDR3 reads TGTGCCAGCAGCTTAGGACCCGAAGTCTACGAGCAGTACTTC. The encoded protein is CASSLGPEVYEQYF.

The V gene is TRBV7-6, the J gene TRBJ1-5; the D gene is possibly TRBD1 (6 bases). CDR3 size: 14 residues. Looked up from germline, CDR1 is SGHVS and CDR2 is FNYEAQ. V was shortened by 10 bases and J by 1 base, with 14 bases between the two germline ends. CDR3 in DNA: TGTGCCACCTCCGAAACAGGGAGCAATCAGCCCCAGCATTTT. Amino acid sequence: CATSETGSNQPQHF. The full variable domain, in which reference TRBV7-6 and TRBJ1-5 provide the parts outside the CDR3, is GAGVSQSPRYKVTKRGQDVALRCDPISGHVSLYWYRQALGQGPEFLTYFNYEAQQDKSGLPNDRFSAERPEGSISTLTIQRTEQRDSAMYRCATSETGSNQPQHFGDGTRLSIL.

This rearrangement joins TRBV5-1 to TRBJ2-7; 9 positions match TRBD1. V shed 1 base and J 2 bases; nucleotides not matched to a gene: 7. Germline CDR1 and CDR2: SGHRS and YFSETQ. This CDR3 has 16 amino acids. The CDR3 coding sequence is TGCGCCAGCAGCTTGCTACCCGGGACAGGGACCTACGAGCAGTACTTC. It codes for CASSLLPGTGTYEQYF.

The sample holds one count of this clone. This sequence joins TRBV6-5 and TRBJ2-7, with 10 nucleotides matching TRBD2. The V gene's germline CDR1 is MNHEY and CDR2 SVGAGI. The CDR3 covers 15 residues. Trimming took 11 bases from V and 4 from J; bases not matched to a gene: 14. CDR3 sequence: CAGHKLASGSYEQYF. CDR3 DNA: TGTGCCGGCCACAAACTTGCTAGCGGGAGTTACGAGCAGTACTTC.

The gene calls are TRBV5-1 and TRBJ2-4; D is ambiguous. Trimming took 4 bases from V and 2 from J, leaving 13 bases between them. Germline CDR1 and CDR2: SGHRS and YFSETQ. CDR3 length: 15 amino acids. This chain's CDR3 is CASSRDPNSKNIQYF. The CDR3 nucleotides read TGCGCCAGCAGCCGTGACCCTAATTCCAAAAACATTCAGTACTTC.

J is TRBJ2-1 and V is TRBV5-6; weak D call: TRBD1 (5 bases). Trimming removed 2 bases at V and 7 bases at J, with 10 bases between. The germline V gene has CDR1 SGHDT and CDR2 YYEEEE. This CDR3 has 13 amino acids. The DNA for the CDR3 is TGTGCCAGCAGCTTTAGACAGTGGAATGAGCAGTTCTTC. Protein sequence: CASSFRQWNEQFF.

This clone has only a few counts. CDR3 coding DNA: TGTGCCTGGAGTGCGCAGGGTCTTAACACTGAAGCTTTCTTT. Residues: CAWSAQGLNTEAFF. This chain links TRBV30 with TRBJ1-1; maybe TRBD1 (5 bases). Trimming stripped 1 base from V and 2 bases from J, with 11 bases between. This CDR3 region has 14 residues. Per germline, CDR1 GTSNPN and CDR2 SVGIG (reference sequence).